Sequencing of this TCR beta chain was carried out in a study of blood T cell repertoires in COVID-19. Some clones are missing from TCRdb's copy, which holds only in-frame ones; the method was immunoSEQ multiplex PCR. The sample includes roughly 300,000 clones, approximately 92% of them seen just once. A single count supports this clone. This clonotype was obtained from a woman aged 25 to 39 who had recovered from COVID-19. The specimen was PBMCs or T cells enriched from blood (not recorded which).

CDR3 DNA sequence: TGTGCCAGCAGCGTAAGGGGGGAGACCCAGTACTTC. Its translation: CASSVRGETQYF. The chain uses TRBV7-2 and TRBJ2-5; possibly TRBD1 for D (6 bases). Germline CDR1 is SGHTA and CDR2 is FQGNSA. Trimming cost V 5 bases and J 5 bases, with 9 bases left between them. This CDR3 comprises 12 residues.